This T cell receptor beta chain is drawn from a study of cytomegalovirus exposure and HLA in healthy donors. Measured with immunoSEQ multiplex PCR; TCRdb has only the in-frame clones, and not every one. Altogether around 91,000 clones are present, approximately 94% being singletons, with the ten largest covering about 1%. Trimming cost V 6 bases and J 1 base; bases outside gene matches: 15. The CDR3 sequence is 18 residues long. The germline CDR1 and CDR2 sequences are MDHEN and SYDVKM. Study conclusions and caveats: Cytomegalovirus-associated status was assigned to about 160 TCR beta chains.

Note on this clone: Its cognate antigen is unknown.

Sequencing was done on a sample of PBMCs. This chain joins TRBV28 and TRBJ1-2; 9 bases line up with TRBD1. This receptor was identified in a woman aged 25-40 years in good health and CMV-seropositive. The CDR3 nucleotides are TGTGCCAGCAGCTTACCTGGACAGGGGAGGTCATATAACTATGGCTACACCTTC. Its protein is CASSLPGQGRSYNYGYTF.